This T cell receptor beta chain was captured by sequencing in a study of monozygotic twins with inflammatory bowel disease. As concerns this clonotype: Its specificity is not known.

This CDR3 is 18 amino acids long. CDR1 is LGHNA, CDR2 YSLEER, per germline. Approximately 3,500 ng of total RNA went into each TCR library. One entry per CDR3 protein, without DNA, is what TCRdb gives after re-calling the 5' RACE reads. There are 400,000 to 500,000 distinct CDR3 sequences in the sample, with 2% to 2.5% held by the top ten. Study-wide findings and caveats: Patients received differing immunosuppressive treatments, which may have added variability to their repertoires. Inverse Simpson values showed less TCRbeta diversity in IBD patients than in their healthy co-twins.

Sequencing was carried out using blood. The chain employs TRBV4-3 and TRBJ2-1; absent DNA, TCRdb's TRBD2 call cannot be checked. This clonotype was sampled from a human donor with ulcerative colitis or Crohn's disease, or a healthy co-twin of an affected twin (not recorded which). The CDR3 region is CASSQGLVGGPFQNEQFF.